This T cell receptor beta chain was documented in a study of blood T cell repertoires in COVID-19. Study as a whole: Samples came from the United States, Italy and Spain, spanning acute and convalescent COVID-19. In each case, the material was cDNA or gDNA derived from T cells, B-cell-depleted T cells, or PBMCs.

CDR3 length: 13 amino acids. Per germline, CDR1 LNHDA and CDR2 SQIVND (reference sequence). V lost 4 bases and J lost 3, with 9 bases in between. Methods used by the authors: Using reference gene primer amplification, nucleated cell counts were estimated. The data were produced by immunoSEQ multiplex PCR, yet TCRdb's version contains in-frame clones alone and is incomplete. V, J and clone size derive from that table, while D and trimming were established from the DNA sequence. The sample lists approximately 52,000 clones; 91% were seen once. The origin of this receptor is a man in his forties or fifties with acute or convalescent COVID-19. This chain links TRBV19 with TRBJ1-1; no clear D. Sequences were obtained from peripheral blood. CDR3 sequence: CASSTQPDTEAFF. The CDR3 DNA follows: TGTGCCAGTAGTACGCAACCAGACACTGAAGCTTTCTTT.